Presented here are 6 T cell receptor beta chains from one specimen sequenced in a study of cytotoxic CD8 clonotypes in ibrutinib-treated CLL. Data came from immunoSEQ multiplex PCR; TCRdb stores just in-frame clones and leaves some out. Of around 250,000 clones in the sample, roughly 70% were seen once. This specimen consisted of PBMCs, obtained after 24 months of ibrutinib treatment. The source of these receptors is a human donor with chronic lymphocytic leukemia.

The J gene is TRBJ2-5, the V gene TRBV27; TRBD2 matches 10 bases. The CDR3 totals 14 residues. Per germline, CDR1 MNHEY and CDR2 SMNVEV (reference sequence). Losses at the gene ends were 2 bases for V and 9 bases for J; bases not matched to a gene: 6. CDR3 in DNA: TGTGCCAGCAGTTTAGGGAGAGCGGGAGGGTCCCAGTACTTC. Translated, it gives CASSLGRAGGSQYF.

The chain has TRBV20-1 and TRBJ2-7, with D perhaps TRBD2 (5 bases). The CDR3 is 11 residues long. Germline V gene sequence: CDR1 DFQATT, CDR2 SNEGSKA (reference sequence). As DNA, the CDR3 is TGCAAGGTAGCAGGCGGGCGCGAGCAGTACTTC. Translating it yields CKVAGGREQYF.

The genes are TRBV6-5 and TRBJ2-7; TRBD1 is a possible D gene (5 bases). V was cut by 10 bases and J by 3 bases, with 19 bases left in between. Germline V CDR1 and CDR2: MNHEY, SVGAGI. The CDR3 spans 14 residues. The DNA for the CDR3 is TGTGCCACCCGAGTAGCCAGGGCGGTCTACGAGCAGTACTTC. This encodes CATRVARAVYEQYF.

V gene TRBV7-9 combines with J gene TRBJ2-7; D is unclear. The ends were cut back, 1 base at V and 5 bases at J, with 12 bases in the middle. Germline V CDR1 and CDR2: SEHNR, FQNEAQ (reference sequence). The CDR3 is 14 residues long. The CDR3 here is CASSLGQTPHEQYF. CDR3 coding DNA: TGTGCCAGCAGCTTAGGGCAGACACCCCACGAGCAGTACTTC.

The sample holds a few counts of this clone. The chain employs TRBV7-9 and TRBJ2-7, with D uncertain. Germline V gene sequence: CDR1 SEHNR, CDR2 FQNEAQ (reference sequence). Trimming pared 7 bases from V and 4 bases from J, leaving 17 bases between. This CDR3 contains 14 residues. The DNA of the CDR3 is TGTGCCAGCACCCAAAACGAGGAGAGTTACGAGCAGTACTTC. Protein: CASTQNEESYEQYF.

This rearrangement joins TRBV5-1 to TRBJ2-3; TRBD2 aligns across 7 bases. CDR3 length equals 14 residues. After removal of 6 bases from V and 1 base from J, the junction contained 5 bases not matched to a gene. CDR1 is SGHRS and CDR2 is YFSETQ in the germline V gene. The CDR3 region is CASKSGIGTDTQYF. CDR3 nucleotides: TGCGCCAGCAAGAGCGGGATTGGCACAGATACGCAGTATTTT.